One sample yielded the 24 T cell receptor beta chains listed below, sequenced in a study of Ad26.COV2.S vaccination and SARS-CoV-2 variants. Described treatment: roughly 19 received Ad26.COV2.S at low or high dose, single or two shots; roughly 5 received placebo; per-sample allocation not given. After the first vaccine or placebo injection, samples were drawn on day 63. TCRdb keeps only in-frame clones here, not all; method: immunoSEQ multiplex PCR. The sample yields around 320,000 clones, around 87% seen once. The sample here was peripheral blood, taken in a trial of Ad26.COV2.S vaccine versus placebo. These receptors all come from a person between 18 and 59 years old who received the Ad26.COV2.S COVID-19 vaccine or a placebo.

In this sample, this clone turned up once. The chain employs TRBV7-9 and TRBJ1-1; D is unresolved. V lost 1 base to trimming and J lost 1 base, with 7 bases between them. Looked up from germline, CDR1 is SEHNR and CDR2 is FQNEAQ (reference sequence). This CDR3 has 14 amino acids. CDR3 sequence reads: CASSLGRRNTEAFF. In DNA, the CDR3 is TGTGCCAGCAGCTTAGGGAGGCGGAACACTGAAGCTTTCTTT.

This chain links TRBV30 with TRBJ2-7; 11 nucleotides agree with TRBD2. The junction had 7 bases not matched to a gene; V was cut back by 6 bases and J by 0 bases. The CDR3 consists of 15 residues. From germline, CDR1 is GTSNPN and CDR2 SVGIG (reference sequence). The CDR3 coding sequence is TGTGCCTGCAGCTCCGGGACTAGCGGCTCCTACGAGCAGTACTTC. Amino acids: CACSSGTSGSYEQYF.

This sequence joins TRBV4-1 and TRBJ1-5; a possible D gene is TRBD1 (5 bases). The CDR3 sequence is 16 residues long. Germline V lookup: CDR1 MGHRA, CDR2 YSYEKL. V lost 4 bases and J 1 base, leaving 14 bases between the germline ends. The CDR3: CASSLGWGDSNQPQHF. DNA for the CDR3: TGCGCCAGCAGCCTGGGATGGGGGGACAGCAATCAGCCCCAGCATTTT.

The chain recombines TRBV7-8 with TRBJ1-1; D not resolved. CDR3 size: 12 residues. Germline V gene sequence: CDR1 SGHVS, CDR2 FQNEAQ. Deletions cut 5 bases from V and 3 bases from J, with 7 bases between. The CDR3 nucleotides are TGTGCCAGCAGCCCTGAACACACTGAAGCTTTCTTT. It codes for CASSPEHTEAFF.

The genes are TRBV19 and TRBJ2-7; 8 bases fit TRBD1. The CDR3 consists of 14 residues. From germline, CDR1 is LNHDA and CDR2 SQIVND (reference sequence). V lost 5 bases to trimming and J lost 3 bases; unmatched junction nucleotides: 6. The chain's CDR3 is CASSFSGTGYEQYF. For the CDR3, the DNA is TGTGCCAGTAGTTTTTCCGGGACAGGCTACGAGCAGTACTTC. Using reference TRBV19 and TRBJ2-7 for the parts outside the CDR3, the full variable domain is DGGITQSPKYLFRKEGQNVTLSCEQNLNHDAMYWYRQDPGQGLRLIYYSQIVNDFQKGDIAEGYSVSREKKESFPLTVTSAQKNPTAFYLCASSFSGTGYEQYFGPGTRLTVT.

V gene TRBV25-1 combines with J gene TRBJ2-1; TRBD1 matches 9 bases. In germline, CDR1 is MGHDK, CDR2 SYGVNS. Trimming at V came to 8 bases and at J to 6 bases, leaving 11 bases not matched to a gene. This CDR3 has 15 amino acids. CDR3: CASSLGTGILNEQFF. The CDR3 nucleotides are TGTGCCAGCTCACTTGGGACAGGGATTCTCAATGAGCAGTTCTTC.

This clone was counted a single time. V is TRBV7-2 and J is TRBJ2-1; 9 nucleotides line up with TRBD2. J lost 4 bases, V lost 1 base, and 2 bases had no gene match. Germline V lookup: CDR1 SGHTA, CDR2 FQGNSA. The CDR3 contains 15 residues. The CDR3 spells CASSLGLAGYNEQFF. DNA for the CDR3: TGTGCCAGCAGCTTAGGTCTAGCGGGGTACAATGAGCAGTTCTTC.

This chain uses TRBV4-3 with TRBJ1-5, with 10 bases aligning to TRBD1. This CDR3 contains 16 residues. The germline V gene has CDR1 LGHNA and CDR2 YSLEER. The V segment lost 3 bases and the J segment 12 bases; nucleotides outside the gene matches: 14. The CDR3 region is CASSQGWDRGYGIQHF. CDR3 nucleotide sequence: TGCGCCAGCAGCCAGGGGTGGGACAGGGGCTACGGTATCCAGCATTTT.

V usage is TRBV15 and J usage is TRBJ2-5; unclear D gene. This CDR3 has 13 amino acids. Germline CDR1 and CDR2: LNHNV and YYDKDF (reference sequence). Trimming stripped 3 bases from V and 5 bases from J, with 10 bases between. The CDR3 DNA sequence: TGTGCCACCAGCAGCGGCAGCTTGGAGACCCAGTACTTC. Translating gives CATSSGSLETQYF. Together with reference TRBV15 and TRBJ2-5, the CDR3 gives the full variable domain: DAMVIQNPRYQVTQFGKPVTLSCSQTLNHNVMYWYQQKSSQAPKLLFHYYDKDFNNEADTPDNFQSRRPNTSFCFLDIRSPGLGDTAMYLCATSSGSLETQYFGPGTRLLVL.

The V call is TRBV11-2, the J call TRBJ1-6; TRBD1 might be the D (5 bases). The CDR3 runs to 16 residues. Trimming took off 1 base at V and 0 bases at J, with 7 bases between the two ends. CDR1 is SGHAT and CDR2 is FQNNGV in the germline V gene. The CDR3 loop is CASSLAGSSYNSPLHF. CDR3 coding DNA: TGTGCCAGCAGCTTAGCAGGGAGCTCCTATAATTCACCCCTCCACTTT.

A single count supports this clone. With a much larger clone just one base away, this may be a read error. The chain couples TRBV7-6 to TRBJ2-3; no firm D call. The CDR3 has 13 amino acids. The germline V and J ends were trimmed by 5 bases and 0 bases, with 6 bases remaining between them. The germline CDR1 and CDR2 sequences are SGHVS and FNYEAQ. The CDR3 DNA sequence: TGTGCCAGCAGCGACTCTAGCACAGATACGCAGTATTTT. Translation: CASSDSSTDTQYF.

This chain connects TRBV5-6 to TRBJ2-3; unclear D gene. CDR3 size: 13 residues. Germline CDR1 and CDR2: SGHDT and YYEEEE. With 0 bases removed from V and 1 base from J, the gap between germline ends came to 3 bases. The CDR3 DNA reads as TGTGCCAGCAGCTTGGAACGCACAGATACGCAGTATTTT. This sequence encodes CASSLERTDTQYF.

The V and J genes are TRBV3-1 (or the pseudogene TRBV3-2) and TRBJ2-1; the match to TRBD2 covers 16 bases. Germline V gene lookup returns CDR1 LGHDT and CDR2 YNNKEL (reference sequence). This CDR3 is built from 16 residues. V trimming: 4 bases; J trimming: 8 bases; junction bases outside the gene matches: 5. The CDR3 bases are TGTGCCAGCAGCCTGGGACTAGCGGGGGGGCAGGATGAGCAGTTCTTC. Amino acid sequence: CASSLGLAGGQDEQFF.

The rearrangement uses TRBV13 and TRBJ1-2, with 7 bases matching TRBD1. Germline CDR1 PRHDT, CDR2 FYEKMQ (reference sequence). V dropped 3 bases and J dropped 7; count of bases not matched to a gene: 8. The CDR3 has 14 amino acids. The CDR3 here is CASSLGEGARGYTF. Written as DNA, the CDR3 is TGTGCCAGCAGCTTGGGTGAGGGGGCGCGTGGCTACACCTTC.

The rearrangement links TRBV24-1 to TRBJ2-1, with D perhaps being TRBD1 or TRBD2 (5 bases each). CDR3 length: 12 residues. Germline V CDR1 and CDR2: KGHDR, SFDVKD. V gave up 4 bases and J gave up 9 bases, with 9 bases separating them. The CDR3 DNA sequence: TGTGCCACCAGTGACGAAGGGACTGAGCAGTTCTTC. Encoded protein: CATSDEGTEQFF.

The CDR3 coding sequence is TGTGCCAGCAGTTACGGGTACGGACAGGGCCGGAATGAGCAGTTCTTC. It yields the protein CASSYGYGQGRNEQFF. This sequence joins TRBV6-2 or TRBV6-3 and TRBJ2-1; 8 positions agree with TRBD1. J lost 7 bases, V lost 2 bases, and 10 bases had no gene match. CDR3 length: 16 amino acids. Germline CDR1 and CDR2: MNHEY and SVGEGT.

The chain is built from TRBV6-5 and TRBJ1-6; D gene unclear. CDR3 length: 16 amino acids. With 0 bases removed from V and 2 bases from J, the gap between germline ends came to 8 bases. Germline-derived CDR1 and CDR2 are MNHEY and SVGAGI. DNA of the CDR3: TGTGCCAGCAGTTACTCGCGGGATGCCTATAATTCACCCCTCCACTTT. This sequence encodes CASSYSRDAYNSPLHF.

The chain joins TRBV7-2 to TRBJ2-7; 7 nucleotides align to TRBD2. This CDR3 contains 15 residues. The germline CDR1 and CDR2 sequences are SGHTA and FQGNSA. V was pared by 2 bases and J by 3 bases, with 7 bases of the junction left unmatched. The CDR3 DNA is TGTGCCAGCAGCTTAAGCGGGGTAAGGGGCTACGAGCAGTACTTC. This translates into CASSLSGVRGYEQYF.

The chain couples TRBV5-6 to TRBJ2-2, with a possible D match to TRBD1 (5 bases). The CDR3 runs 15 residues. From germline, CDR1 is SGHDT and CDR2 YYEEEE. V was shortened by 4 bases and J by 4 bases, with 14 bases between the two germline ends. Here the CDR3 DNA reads TGTGCCAGCAGCCCACCCCGACAGTTCACCGGGGAGCTGTTTTTT. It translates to CASSPPRQFTGELFF.

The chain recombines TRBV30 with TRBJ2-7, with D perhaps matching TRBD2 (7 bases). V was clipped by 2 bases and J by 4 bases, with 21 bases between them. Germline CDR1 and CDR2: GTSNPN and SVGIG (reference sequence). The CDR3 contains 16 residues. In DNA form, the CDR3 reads TGTGCCTGGAGTTCACCCTGGGGGGGCGTTAGGTACGAGCAGTACTTC. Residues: CAWSSPWGGVRYEQYF.

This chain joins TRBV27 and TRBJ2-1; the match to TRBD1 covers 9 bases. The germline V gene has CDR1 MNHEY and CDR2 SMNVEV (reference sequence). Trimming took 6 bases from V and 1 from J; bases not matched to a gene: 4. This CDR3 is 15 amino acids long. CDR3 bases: TGTGCCAGCAGCCTTGGACAGGGGTCCTACAATGAGCAGTTCTTC. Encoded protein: CASSLGQGSYNEQFF.

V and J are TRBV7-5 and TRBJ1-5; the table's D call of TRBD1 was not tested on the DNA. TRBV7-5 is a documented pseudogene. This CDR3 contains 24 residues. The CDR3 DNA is TGTGCCAGAAGCTTATACTACCAAAATCGGGGAGGGAGCGTGGGACAGGAGAGCAATCAGCCCCAGCATTTT. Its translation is CARSLYYQNRGGSVGQESNQPQHF.

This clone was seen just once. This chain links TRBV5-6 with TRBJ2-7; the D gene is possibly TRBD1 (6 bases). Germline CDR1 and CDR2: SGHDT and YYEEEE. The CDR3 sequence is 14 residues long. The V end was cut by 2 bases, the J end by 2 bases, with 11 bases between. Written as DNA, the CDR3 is TGTGCCAGCAGCTTAGGTCAGGGGCCCTACGAGCAGTACTTC. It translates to CASSLGQGPYEQYF. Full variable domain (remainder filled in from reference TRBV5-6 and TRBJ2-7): DAGVTQSPTHLIKTRGQQVTLRCSPKSGHDTVSWYQQALGQGPQFIFQYYEEEERQRGNFPDRFSGHQFPNYSSELNVNALLLGDSALYLCASSLGQGPYEQYFGPGTRLTVT.

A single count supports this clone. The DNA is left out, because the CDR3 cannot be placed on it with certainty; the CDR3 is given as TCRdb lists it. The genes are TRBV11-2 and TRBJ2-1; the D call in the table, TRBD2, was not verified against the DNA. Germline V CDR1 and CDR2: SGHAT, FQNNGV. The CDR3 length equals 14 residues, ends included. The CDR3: CASSLVASGSPMFF.